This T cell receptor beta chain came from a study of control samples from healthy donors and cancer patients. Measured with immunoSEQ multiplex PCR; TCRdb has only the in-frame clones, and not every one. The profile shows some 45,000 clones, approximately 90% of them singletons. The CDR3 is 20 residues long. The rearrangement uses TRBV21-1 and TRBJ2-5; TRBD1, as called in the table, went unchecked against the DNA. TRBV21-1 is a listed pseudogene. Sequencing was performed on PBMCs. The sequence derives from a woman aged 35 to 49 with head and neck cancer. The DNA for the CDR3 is TGTGCCAGCAGCAAAGTGGTGGATCGCCGTCGGACAGGGGGTCAAGAGACCCAGTACTTC. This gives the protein CASSKVVDRRRTGGQETQYF.